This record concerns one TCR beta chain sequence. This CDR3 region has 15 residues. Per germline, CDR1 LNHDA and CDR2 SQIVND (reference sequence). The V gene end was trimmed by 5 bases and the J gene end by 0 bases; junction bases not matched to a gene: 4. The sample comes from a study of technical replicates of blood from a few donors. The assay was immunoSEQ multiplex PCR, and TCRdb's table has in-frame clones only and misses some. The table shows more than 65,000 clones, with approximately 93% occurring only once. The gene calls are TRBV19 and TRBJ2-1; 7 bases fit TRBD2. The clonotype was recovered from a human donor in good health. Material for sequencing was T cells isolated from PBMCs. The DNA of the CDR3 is TGTGCCAGTAGTCCCGGGACTACCTCCTACAATGAGCAGTTCTTC. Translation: CASSPGTTSYNEQFF.